This TCR beta chain was documented in a study of blood T cell repertoires in COVID-19. Study overall: Acute and convalescent COVID-19 samples came from the United States, Italy and Spain.

V was cut by 7 bases and J by 10 bases, with 24 bases left in between. This CDR3 region has 16 residues. The germline CDR1 and CDR2 sequences are SGHDT and YYEEEE. The method was immunoSEQ multiplex PCR; TCRdb's version includes in-frame clones alone and lacks a portion of them. The sample holds more than 100,000 clones, roughly 91% seen once. Input material: peripheral blood. The chain uses TRBV5-6 and TRBJ1-6, with D perhaps matching TRBD1 (5 bases). The source is a man in his fifties with active or convalescent COVID-19. The DNA for the CDR3 is TGTGCCAGCCGCGGAATGGGTTGGCAGGGACTCTCACCCCTCCACTTT. Its protein is CASRGMGWQGLSPLHF.